This TCR beta chain was sequenced during a study of CD8+ T cells in alopecia areata. The CDR3 is 14 residues long. Germline V CDR1 and CDR2: SGHVS, FNYEAQ. Trimming shortened V by 5 bases and J by 2 bases, and 13 bases separated the two germline ends. It was cDNA, reverse transcribed from extracted RNA, that served as the sequencing template. Clones were read by immunoSEQ multiplex PCR, and TCRdb kept only the in-frame ones, dropping some. The table records around 100,000 clones, about three fifths of them present only once. Treatment described: oral pan-JAK inhibitor, 5-10 mg twice daily. The sorting of PBMCs gave CD4+ and CD8+ T cells.

The source of this sequence is a human donor with alopecia areata. The genes are TRBV7-6 and TRBJ2-7; tentatively, D is TRBD1 (6 bases). The starting material was CD8+ T cells sorted from blood, obtained at approximately week 56, from a patient treated with tofacitinib. CDR3: CASSPGTGPYEQYF. The CDR3 DNA follows: TGTGCCAGCAGCCCTGGAACAGGGCCCTACGAGCAGTACTTC. Full variable domain (missing parts from reference TRBV7-6 and TRBJ2-7): GAGVSQSPRYKVTKRGQDVALRCDPISGHVSLYWYRQALGQGPEFLTYFNYEAQQDKSGLPNDRFSAERPEGSISTLTIQRTEQRDSAMYRCASSPGTGPYEQYFGPGTRLTVT.